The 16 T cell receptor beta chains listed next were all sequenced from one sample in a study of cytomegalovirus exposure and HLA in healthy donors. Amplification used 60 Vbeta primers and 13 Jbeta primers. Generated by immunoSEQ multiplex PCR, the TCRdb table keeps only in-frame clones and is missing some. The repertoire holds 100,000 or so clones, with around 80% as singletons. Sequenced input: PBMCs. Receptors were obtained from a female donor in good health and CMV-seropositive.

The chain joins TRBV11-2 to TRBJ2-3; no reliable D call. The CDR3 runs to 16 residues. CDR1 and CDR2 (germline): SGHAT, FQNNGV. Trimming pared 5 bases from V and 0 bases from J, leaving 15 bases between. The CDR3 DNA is TGTGCCAGCAGCCTAGGCGGAATGACTAGCACAGATACGCAGTATTTT. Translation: CASSLGGMTSTDTQYF.

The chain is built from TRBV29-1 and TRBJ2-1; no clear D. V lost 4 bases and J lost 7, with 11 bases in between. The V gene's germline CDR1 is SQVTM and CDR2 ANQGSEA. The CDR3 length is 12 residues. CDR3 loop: CSVVSRWNEQFF. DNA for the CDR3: TGCAGCGTTGTTAGCCGATGGAATGAGCAGTTCTTC.

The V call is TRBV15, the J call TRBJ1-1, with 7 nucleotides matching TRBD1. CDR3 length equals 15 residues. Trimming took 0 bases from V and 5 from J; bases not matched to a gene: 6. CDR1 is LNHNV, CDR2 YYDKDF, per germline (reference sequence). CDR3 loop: CATSRDFSGGTEAFF. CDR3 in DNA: TGTGCCACCAGCAGAGATTTTTCAGGGGGTACTGAAGCTTTCTTT.

The CDR3 protein is CASSLGSGRSYEQYF. Written as DNA, the CDR3 is TGTGCCAGCAGCTTAGGGTCAGGTCGGTCCTACGAGCAGTACTTC. The chain recombines TRBV7-9 with TRBJ2-7; D gene uncertain. The CDR3 totals 15 residues. The germline V and J ends were trimmed by 1 base and 1 base, with 11 bases remaining between them. Germline V gene sequence: CDR1 SEHNR, CDR2 FQNEAQ (reference sequence).

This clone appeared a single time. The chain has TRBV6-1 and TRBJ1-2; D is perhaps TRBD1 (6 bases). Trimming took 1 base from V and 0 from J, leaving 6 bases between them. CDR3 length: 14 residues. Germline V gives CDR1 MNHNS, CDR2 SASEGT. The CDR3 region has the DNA TGTGCCAGCAGTGAAGGGACAGCTAACTATGGCTACACCTTC. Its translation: CASSEGTANYGYTF.

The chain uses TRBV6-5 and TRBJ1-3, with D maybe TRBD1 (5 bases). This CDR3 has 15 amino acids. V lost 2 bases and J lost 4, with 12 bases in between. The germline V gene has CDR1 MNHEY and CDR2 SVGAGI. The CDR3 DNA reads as TGTGCCAGCAGTTACCAGAGGACACGAGGAAACACCATATATTTT. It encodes CASSYQRTRGNTIYF.

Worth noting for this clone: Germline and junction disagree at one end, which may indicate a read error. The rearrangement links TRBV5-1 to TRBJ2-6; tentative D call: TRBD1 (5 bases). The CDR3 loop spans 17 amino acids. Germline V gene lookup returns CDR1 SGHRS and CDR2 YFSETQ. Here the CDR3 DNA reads TGCGCCAGCAGCTTGGGACACGCGACCTCTGGGGCCAACGGCCTGACTTTC. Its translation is CASSLGHATSGANGLTF.

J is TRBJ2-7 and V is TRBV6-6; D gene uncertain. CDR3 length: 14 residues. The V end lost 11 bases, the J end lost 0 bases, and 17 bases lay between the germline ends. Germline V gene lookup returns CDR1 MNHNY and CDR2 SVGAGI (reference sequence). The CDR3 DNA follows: TGTGCCTGCCGATTTACGGTTAGCTCCTACGAGCAGTACTTC. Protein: CACRFTVSSYEQYF.

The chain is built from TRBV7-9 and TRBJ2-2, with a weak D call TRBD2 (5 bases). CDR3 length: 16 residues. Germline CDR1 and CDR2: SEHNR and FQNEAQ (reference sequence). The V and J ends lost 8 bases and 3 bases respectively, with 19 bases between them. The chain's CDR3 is CASSLPRVGDTGELFF. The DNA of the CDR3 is TGTGCCAGCTCGCTCCCGCGGGTCGGGGACACCGGGGAGCTGTTTTTT.

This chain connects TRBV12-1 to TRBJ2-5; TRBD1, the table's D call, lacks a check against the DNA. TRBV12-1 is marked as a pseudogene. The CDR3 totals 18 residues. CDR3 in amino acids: CASRERDTLFPRKETQYF. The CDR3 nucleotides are TGTGCCAGCCGCGAAAGGGACACGTTGTTTCCCCGCAAAGAGACCCAGTACTTC.

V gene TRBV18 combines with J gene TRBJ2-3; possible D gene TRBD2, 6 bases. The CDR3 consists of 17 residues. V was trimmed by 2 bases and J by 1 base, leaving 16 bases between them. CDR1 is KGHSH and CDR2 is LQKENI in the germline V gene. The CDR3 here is CASSPRRAQAGTDTQYF. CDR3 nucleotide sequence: TGTGCCAGCTCACCAAGGAGGGCGCAGGCGGGCACAGATACGCAGTATTTT.

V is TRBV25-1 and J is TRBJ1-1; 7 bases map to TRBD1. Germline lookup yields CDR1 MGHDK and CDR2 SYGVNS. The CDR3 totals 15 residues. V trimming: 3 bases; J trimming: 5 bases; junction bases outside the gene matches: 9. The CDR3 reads CASSDWDKGATEAFF. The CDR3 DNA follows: TGTGCCAGCAGTGACTGGGACAAGGGGGCTACTGAAGCTTTCTTT. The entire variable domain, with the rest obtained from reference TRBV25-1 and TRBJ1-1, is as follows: EADIYQTPRYLVIGTGKKITLECSQTMGHDKMYWYQQDPGMELHLIHYSYGVNSTEKGDLSSESTVSRIRTEHFPLTLESARPSHTSQYLCASSDWDKGATEAFFGQGTRLTVV.

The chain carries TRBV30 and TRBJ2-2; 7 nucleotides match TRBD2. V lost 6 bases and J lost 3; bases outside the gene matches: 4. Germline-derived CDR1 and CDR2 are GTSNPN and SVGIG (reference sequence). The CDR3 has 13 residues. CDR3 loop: CACQRGYTGELFF. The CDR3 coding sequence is TGTGCCTGTCAGCGGGGCTACACCGGGGAGCTGTTTTTT.

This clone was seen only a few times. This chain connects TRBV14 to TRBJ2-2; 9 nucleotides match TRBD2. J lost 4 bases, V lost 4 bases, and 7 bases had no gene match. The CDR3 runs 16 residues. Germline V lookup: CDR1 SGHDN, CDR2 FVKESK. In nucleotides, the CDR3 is TGTGCCAGCAGCCCCCGCCCGGGACTAGCCACCGGGGAGCTGTTTTTT. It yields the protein CASSPRPGLATGELFF.

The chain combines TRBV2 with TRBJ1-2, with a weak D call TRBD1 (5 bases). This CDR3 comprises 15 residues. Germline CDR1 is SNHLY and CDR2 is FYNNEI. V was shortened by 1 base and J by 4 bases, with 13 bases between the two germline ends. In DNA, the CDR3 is TGTGCCAGCAGTGAAGGGGGAGGGGCCCGCTATGGCTACACCTTC. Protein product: CASSEGGGARYGYTF.

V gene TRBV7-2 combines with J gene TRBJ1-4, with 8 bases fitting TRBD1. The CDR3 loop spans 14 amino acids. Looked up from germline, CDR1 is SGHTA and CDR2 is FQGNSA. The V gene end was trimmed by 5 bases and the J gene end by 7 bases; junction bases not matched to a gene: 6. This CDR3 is CASSRDRGGEKLFF. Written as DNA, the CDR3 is TGTGCCAGCAGCCGTGACAGGGGCGGTGAAAAACTGTTTTTT.